Below, 14 T cell receptor beta chains from the same sample are listed, as sequenced in a study of patients with pleural tuberculosis. MiXCR was run by TCRdb on the reads, yielding one entry per CDR3 protein. The data show around 49,000 distinct CDR3 sequences, 6% to 9.5% seen once. These TCRs come from a human donor with pleural tuberculosis.

This clonotype was observed at least ten times. This chain connects TRBV20-1 to TRBJ1-1; 9 bases fit TRBD1. The germline CDR1 and CDR2 sequences are DFQATT and SNEGSKA (reference sequence). After removal of 5 bases from V and 0 bases from J, the junction contained 10 bases not matched to a gene. CDR3 size: 16 residues. The CDR3 DNA follows: TGCAGTGCTGCCCCGTGGGACAGGGTCATGAACACTGAAGCTTTCTTT. Its protein product is CSAAPWDRVMNTEAFF.

This clonotype was seen at least ten times. The chain couples TRBV20-1 to TRBJ2-7; 10 nucleotides line up with TRBD2. The CDR3 runs to 13 residues. V dropped 4 bases and J dropped 0; count of bases not matched to a gene: 0. Germline-derived CDR1 and CDR2 are DFQATT and SNEGSKA (reference sequence). The CDR3: CSATSGSSYEQYV. The CDR3 DNA reads as TGCAGTGCTACTAGCGGGAGCTCCTACGAGCAGTACGTC.

This clonotype has a count of ten or more. The chain uses TRBV6-2 or TRBV6-3 and TRBJ2-7, with 10 bases lining up with TRBD1. V was clipped by 2 bases and J by 0 bases; unmatched bases: 4. Germline loops: CDR1 MNHEY, CDR2 SVGEGT. CDR3 length equals 16 residues. The CDR3 loop is CASSYKGQGGSYEQYF. CDR3 DNA: TGTGCCAGCAGTTACAAAGGACAGGGGGGCTCCTACGAGCAGTACTTC.

This sequence joins TRBV29-1 and TRBJ2-5; 13 bases fit TRBD2. V lost 6 bases, J lost 2 bases, and 9 bases stayed unmatched. The V gene's germline CDR1 is SQVTM and CDR2 ANQGSEA. The CDR3 has 16 amino acids. CDR3 region: CSVIGLAGEGQETQYF. The DNA for the CDR3 is TGCAGCGTAATAGGACTAGCGGGAGAAGGTCAAGAGACCCAGTACTTC.

This clonotype came up many times. The CDR3 DNA reads TGTGCCAGCATGGGGAGTGTGGGCAATCAGCCCCAGCATTTT. Residues: CASMGSVGNQPQHF. The gene calls are TRBV28 and TRBJ1-5; D gene ambiguous. This CDR3 spans 14 amino acids. Looked up from germline, CDR1 is MDHEN and CDR2 is SYDVKM. Trimming took 7 bases from V and 2 from J, leaving 12 bases between them.

This clonotype was seen many times. The V and J genes are TRBV11-1 and TRBJ2-3; 10 nucleotides line up with TRBD2. There are 18 residues in the CDR3. The junction had 10 bases not matched to a gene; V was cut back by 2 bases and J by 2 bases. Germline V lookup: CDR1 SGHAT, CDR2 FQDESV (reference sequence). The CDR3: CASSLYYGLADHTDTQYF. The CDR3 nucleotides are TGTGCCAGCAGCTTATACTATGGACTAGCGGATCACACAGATACGCAGTATTTT.

This clonotype was picked up many times. The chain recombines TRBV2 with TRBJ2-5; D not certain. CDR1 and CDR2 from the germline V gene are SNHLY and FYNNEI. This CDR3 comprises 14 residues. V was trimmed by 2 bases and J by 2 bases, leaving 9 bases between them. CDR3 sequence: CASSERVTQETQYF. DNA for the CDR3: TGTGCCAGCAGTGAAAGGGTCACACAAGAGACCCAGTACTTC.

This clonotype showed up many times. The rearrangement links TRBV4-1 to TRBJ1-1; maybe TRBD1 (5 bases). The CDR3 has 12 amino acids. Germline-derived CDR1 and CDR2 are MGHRA and YSYEKL. The V end lost 4 bases, the J end lost 13 bases, and 16 bases lay between the germline ends. CDR3 region: CASSPGRTNLFF. The CDR3 coding sequence is TGCGCCAGCAGCCCTGGAAGGACAAATCTTTTCTTT.

The rearrangement links TRBV10-3 to TRBJ2-5; 9 positions agree with TRBD2. Germline assignment: CDR1 ENHRY and CDR2 SYGVKD. The trim removed 7 bases at V and 7 bases at J, leaving 10 bases unmatched. CDR3 length: 14 amino acids. In DNA, the CDR3 is TGTGCCATCAAGAAGGCGGGAGGGCCAAGGACCCAGTACTTC. Amino acids: CAIKKAGGPRTQYF.

This clonotype appeared many times. The chain links TRBV15 to TRBJ2-1, with 12 bases that match TRBD2. The CDR3 runs 16 residues. V lost 3 bases and J lost 9; bases outside the gene matches: 9. Germline values: CDR1 LNHNV, CDR2 YYDKDF (reference sequence). This CDR3 is CATSRTSGSYSGEQFF. For the CDR3, the DNA is TGTGCCACCAGCAGGACTAGCGGGAGCTATTCCGGTGAGCAGTTCTTC.

This clonotype was detected many times. The chain links TRBV7-8 to TRBJ1-1, with TRBD1 as a possible D gene (6 bases). The CDR3 has 13 amino acids. Germline V gene data show CDR1 as SGHVS and CDR2 as FQNEAQ. Trimming left V 1 base short and J 10 bases short, with 13 bases between. CDR3 protein: CASSLGGGGIAFF. The CDR3 region has the DNA TGTGCCAGCAGCTTAGGGGGGGGCGGTATAGCTTTCTTT.

This clonotype occurred many times. The chain links TRBV29-1 to TRBJ2-5, with a tentative D call TRBD2 (5 bases). Germline CDR1 reads SQVTM; CDR2 reads ANQGSEA. The germline V and J ends were trimmed by 7 bases and 5 bases, with 14 bases remaining between them. The CDR3 is made up of 12 amino acids. The CDR3 spells CSAGVSEETQYF. As DNA, the CDR3 is TGCAGCGCCGGGGTTTCTGAGGAGACCCAGTACTTC.

This clonotype was observed at least ten times. This chain joins TRBV6-1 and TRBJ2-1; D remains ambiguous. Germline V gene sequence: CDR1 MNHNS, CDR2 SASEGT. The ends were cut back, 6 bases at V and 4 bases at J, with 13 bases in the middle. This CDR3 is built from 14 residues. CDR3 bases: TGTGCCAGCAGACCCGGGTCTGGGTACAATGAGCAGTTCTTC. It yields the protein CASRPGSGYNEQFF.

The table lists this clonotype with many counts. This chain uses TRBV5-1 with TRBJ2-5; 7 bases match TRBD2. Looked up from germline, CDR1 is SGHRS and CDR2 is YFSETQ. V shed 3 bases and J 5 bases; nucleotides not matched to a gene: 7. The CDR3 consists of 14 residues. The CDR3 nucleotides read TGCGCCAGCAGCTCAGGCCGGGGGGTTGAGACCCAGTACTTC. Protein: CASSSGRGVETQYF. The entire variable domain, with the rest obtained from reference TRBV5-1 and TRBJ2-5, is as follows: KAGVTQTPRYLIKTRGQQVTLSCSPISGHRSVSWYQQTPGQGLQFLFEYFSETQRNKGNFPGRFSGRQFSNSRSEMNVSTLELGDSALYLCASSSGRGVETQYFGPGTRLLVL.